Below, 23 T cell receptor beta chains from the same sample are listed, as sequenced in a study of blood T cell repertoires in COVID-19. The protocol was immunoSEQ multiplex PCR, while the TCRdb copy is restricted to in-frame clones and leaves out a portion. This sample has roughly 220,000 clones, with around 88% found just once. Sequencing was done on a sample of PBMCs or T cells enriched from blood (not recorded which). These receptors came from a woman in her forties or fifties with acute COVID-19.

The DNA for the CDR3 is TGTGCCAGCAGCTTACGGGGACAATCGGGAACTGAAGCTTTCTTT. It specifies CASSLRGQSGTEAFF. V gene TRBV7-9 combines with J gene TRBJ1-1, with a weak D call TRBD1 (6 bases). V dropped 2 bases and J dropped 5 bases, with 15 bases sitting between them. From germline, CDR1 is SEHNR and CDR2 FQNEAQ (reference sequence). The CDR3 runs 15 residues.

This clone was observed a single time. The CDR3 region is CASSPGTGLVDTQYF. The CDR3 nucleotides read TGTGCCAGCTCACCGGGGACAGGTTTGGTCGATACGCAGTATTTT. The chain is built from TRBV18 and TRBJ2-3; 8 positions match TRBD1. The CDR3 spans 15 residues. Germline V gene lookup returns CDR1 KGHSH and CDR2 LQKENI. V dropped 3 bases and J dropped 6; count of bases not matched to a gene: 8. The variable domain in full, with the rest retrieved from reference TRBV18 and TRBJ2-3, is NAGVMQNPRHLVRRRGQEARLRCSPMKGHSHVYWYRQLPEEGLKFMVYLQKENIIDESGMPKERFSAEFPKEGPSILRIQQVVRGDSAAYFCASSPGTGLVDTQYFGPGTRLTVL.

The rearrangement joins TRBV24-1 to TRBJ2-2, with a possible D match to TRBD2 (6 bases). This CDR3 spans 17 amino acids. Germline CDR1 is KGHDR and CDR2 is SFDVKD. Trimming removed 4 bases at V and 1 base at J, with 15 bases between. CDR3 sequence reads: CATSERGQGRNTGELFF. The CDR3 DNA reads TGTGCCACCAGTGAGCGGGGCCAGGGAAGGAACACCGGGGAGCTGTTTTTT.

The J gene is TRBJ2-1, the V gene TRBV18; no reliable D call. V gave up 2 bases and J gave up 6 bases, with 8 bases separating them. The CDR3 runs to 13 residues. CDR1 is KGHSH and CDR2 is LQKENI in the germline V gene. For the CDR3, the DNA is TGTGCCAGCTCACCAAATTCCGGCAATGAGCAGTTCTTC. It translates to CASSPNSGNEQFF.

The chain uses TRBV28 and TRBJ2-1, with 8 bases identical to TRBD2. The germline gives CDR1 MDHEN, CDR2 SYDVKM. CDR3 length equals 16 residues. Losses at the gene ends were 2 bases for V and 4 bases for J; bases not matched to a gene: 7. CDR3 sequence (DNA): TGTGCCAGCAGTTTAATGGCGGGAGGACTTTACAATGAGCAGTTCTTC. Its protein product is CASSLMAGGLYNEQFF.

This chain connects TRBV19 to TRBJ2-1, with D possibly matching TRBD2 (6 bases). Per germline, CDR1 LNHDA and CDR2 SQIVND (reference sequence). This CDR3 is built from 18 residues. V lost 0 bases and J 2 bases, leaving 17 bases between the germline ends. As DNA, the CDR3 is TGTGCCAGTAGTATAGATCTTCGGGGACTGCCCACCTACAATGAGCAGTTCTTC. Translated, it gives CASSIDLRGLPTYNEQFF.

The CDR3 sequence is CASSYSNSAGNTIYF. The CDR3 DNA reads as TGTGCCAGCAGTTACTCAAACTCTGCGGGAAACACCATATATTTT. The chain employs TRBV6-2 or TRBV6-3 and TRBJ1-3; D is unresolved. This CDR3 is 15 amino acids long. V gave up 0 bases and J gave up 4 bases, with 10 bases separating them. Germline V gives CDR1 MNHEY, CDR2 SVGEGT.

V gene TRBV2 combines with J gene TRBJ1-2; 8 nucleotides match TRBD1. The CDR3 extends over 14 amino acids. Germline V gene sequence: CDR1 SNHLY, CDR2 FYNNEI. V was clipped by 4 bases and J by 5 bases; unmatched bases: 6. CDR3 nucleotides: TGTGCCAGCAGTGCGGGACAGGCCGCTTATGGCTACACCTTC. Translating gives CASSAGQAAYGYTF.

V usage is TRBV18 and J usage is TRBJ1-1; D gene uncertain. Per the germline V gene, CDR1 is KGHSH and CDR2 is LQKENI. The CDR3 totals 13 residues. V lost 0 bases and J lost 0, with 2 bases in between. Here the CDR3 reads CASSPPMNTEAFF. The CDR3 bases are TGTGCCAGCTCACCACCCATGAACACTGAAGCTTTCTTT.

The CDR3 here is CASSPGQGQGYTF. CDR3 sequence (DNA): TGTGCCAGCAGTCCGGGACAGGGTCAAGGCTACACCTTC. This chain connects TRBV7-2 to TRBJ1-2; 9 nucleotides line up with TRBD1. The CDR3 totals 13 residues. Germline CDR1 and CDR2: SGHTA and FQGNSA. V lost 6 bases and J lost 8; bases outside the gene matches: 7.

The chain's CDR3 is CASTQDRAPYNEQFF. In DNA, the CDR3 is TGTGCCAGTACCCAAGACAGGGCCCCTTACAATGAGCAGTTCTTC. The rearrangement uses TRBV19 and TRBJ2-1, with TRBD1 matching 7 bases. This CDR3 spans 15 amino acids. Germline loops: CDR1 LNHDA, CDR2 SQIVND (reference sequence). With 7 bases clipped from V and 4 bases from J, the junction kept 10 bases outside the gene matches.

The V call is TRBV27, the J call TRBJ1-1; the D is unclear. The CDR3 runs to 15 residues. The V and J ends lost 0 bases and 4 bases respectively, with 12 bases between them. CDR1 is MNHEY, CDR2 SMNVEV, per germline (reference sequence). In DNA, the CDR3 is TGTGCCAGCAGTTTATCTGCGGGGTTGGGCACTGAAGCTTTCTTT. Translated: CASSLSAGLGTEAFF.

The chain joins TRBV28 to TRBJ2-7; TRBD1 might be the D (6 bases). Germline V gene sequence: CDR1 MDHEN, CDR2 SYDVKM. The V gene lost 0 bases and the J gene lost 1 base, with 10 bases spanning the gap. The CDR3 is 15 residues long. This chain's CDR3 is CASSLWQGSSYEQYF. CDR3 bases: TGTGCCAGCAGTTTATGGCAGGGGTCTTCCTACGAGCAGTACTTC.

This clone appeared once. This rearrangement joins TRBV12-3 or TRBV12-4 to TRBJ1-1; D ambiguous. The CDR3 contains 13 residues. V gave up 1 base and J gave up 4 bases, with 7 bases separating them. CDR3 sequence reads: CASSLGFITEAFF. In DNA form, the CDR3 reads TGTGCCAGCAGTTTAGGTTTTATCACTGAAGCTTTCTTT.

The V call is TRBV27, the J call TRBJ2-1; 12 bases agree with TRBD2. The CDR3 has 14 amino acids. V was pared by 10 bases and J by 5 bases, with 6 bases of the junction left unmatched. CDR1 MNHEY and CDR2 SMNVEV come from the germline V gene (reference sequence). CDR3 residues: CATALAGGNNEQFF. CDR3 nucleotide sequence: TGTGCCACCGCACTAGCGGGAGGTAACAATGAGCAGTTCTTC.

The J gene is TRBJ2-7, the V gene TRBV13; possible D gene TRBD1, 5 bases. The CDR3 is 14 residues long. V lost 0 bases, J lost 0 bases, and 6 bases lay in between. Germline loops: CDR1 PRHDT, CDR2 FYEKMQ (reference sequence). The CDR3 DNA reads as TGTGCCAGCAGCTTAGGCAGGGCCTCCTACGAGCAGTACTTC. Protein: CASSLGRASYEQYF. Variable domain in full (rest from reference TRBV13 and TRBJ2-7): AAGVIQSPRHLIKEKRETATLKCYPIPRHDTVYWYQQGPGQDPQFLISFYEKMQSDKGSIPDRFSAQQFSDYHSELNMSSLELGDSALYFCASSLGRASYEQYFGPGTRLTVT.

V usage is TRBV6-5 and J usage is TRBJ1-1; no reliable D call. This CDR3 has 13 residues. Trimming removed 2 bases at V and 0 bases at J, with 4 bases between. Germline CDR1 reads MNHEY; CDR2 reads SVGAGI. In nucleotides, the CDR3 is TGTGCCAGCAGTTACGAGGTGAACACTGAAGCTTTCTTT. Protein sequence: CASSYEVNTEAFF.

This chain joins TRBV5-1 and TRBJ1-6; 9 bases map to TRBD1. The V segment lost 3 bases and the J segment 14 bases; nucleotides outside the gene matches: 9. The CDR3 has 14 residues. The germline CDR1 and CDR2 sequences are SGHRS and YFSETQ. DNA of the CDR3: TGCGCCAGCAGCTCGGGACAGGGTCTCCTTTCCCTCCACTTT. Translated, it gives CASSSGQGLLSLHF.

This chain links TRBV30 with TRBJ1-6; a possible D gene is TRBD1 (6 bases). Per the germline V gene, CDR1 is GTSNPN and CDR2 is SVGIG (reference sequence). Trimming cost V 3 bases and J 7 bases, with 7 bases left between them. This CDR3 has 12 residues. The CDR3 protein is CAWRQGNSPLHF. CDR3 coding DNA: TGTGCCTGGAGGCAGGGGAATTCACCCCTCCACTTT.

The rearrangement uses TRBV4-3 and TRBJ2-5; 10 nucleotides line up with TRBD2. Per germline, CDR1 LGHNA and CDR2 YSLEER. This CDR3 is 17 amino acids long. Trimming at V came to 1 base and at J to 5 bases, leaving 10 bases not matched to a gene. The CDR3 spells CASSQGNVLAGMETQYF. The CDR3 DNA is TGCGCCAGCAGCCAAGGTAATGTACTAGCGGGAATGGAGACCCAGTACTTC.

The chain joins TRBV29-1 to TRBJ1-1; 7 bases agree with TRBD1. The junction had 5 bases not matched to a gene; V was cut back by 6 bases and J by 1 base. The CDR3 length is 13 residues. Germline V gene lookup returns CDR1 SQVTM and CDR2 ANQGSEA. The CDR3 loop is CSVRGTENTEAFF. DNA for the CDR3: TGCAGCGTCCGAGGGACAGAGAACACTGAAGCTTTCTTT.

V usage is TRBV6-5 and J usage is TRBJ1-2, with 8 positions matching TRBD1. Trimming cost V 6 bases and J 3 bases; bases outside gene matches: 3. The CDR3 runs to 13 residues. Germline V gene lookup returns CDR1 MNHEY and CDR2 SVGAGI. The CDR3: CASSPGGYYGYTF. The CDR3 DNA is TGTGCCAGCAGCCCAGGGGGCTACTATGGCTACACCTTC.

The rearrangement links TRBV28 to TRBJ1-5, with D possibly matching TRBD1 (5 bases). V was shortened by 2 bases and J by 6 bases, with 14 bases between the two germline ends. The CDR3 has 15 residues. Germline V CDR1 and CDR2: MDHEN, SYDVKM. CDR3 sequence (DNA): TGTGCCAGCAGTTTAAAGAGGAACGGGGGTCAGCCCCAGCATTTT. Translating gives CASSLKRNGGQPQHF. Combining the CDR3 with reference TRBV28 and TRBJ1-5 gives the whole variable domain DVKVTQSSRYLVKRTGEKVFLECVQDMDHENMFWYRQDPGLGLRLIYFSYDVKMKEKGDIPEGYSVSREKKERFSLILESASTNQTSMYLCASSLKRNGGQPQHFGDGTRLSIL.